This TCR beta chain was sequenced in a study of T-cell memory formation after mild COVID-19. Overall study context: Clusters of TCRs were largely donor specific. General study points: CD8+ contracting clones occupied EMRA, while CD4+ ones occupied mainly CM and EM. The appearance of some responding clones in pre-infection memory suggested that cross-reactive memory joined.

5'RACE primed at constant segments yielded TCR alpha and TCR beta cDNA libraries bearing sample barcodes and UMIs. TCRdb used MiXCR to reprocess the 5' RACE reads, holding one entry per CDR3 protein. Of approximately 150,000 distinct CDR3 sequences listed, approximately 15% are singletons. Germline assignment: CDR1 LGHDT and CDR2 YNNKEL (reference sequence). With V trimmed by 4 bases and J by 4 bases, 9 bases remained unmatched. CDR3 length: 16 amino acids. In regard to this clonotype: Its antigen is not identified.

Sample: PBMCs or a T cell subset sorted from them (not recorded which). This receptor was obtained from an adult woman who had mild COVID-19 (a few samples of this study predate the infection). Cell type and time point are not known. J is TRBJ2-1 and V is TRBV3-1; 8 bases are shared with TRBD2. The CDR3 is CASSPRGSGVYNEQFF. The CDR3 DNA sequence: TGTGCCAGCAGCCCCCGGGGTAGCGGGGTGTACAATGAGCAGTTCTTC.